A selection of T cell receptor beta chains follows, all from one sample in a study of cytomegalovirus exposure and HLA in healthy donors. Repertoires were generated with immunoSEQ multiplex PCR, while TCRdb's copy carries only in-frame clones and drops some. The sample lists around 99,000 clones, 70% to 80% occurring once. Sample: PBMCs. The receptors originated from a man aged 35-49 years in good health and CMV-seronegative. CDR3s include the opening cysteine and the closing phenylalanine or tryptophan. The size of a clone is reported for some rows only, either as once, few or many, or as a class for expanded clones.

V gene,clone size,CDR3 protein
TRBV11-2,.,CASSLTGYSYEQYF
TRBV5-1,.,CASSLEGGGQPQHF
TRBV2,.,CASGLAGHTGELFF
TRBV7-6,.,CASSLRIAGAVQETQYF
TRBV2,.,CASSAVGNTEAFF
TRBV21-1,.,CASSKGGWQDVAMNTEAFF
TRBV5-4,.,CASSLGGAGAYEQYF
TRBV15,.,CATSKGGSDTDTQYF
TRBV28,.,CASSLRDNITPQHF
TRBV28,.,CASSLPDRAHRYF
TRBV6-1,.,CASSESGSVAQPQHF
TRBV19,.,CASSIRSSGTHNEQFF
TRBV7-4,once,CASSLLTGGISYEQYF
TRBV6-1,.,CASSEARVRGGYTF
TRBV9,.,CASSYSGPEGYGYTF